This T cell receptor beta chain was observed in a study of cytomegalovirus exposure and HLA in healthy donors. V lost 0 bases, J lost 0 bases, and 6 bases stayed unmatched. Germline V gene data show CDR1 as MGHRA and CDR2 as YSYEKL. The CDR3 has 19 residues. The PCR had 60 Vbeta and 13 Jbeta primers. Sequencing was performed with immunoSEQ multiplex PCR; in TCRdb, only in-frame clones are kept and a portion is missing. The table lists more than 50,000 clones, 60% to 80% of them singletons. The sample comprised PBMCs. V gene TRBV4-1 combines with J gene TRBJ2-3; 13 bases agree with TRBD2. This receptor was identified in a woman aged 40 to 50 in good health and CMV-seropositive. DNA for the CDR3: TGCGCCAGCAGCCAAGACGAGACTAGCGGGGGGTCAAGCACAGATACGCAGTATTTT. Translation: CASSQDETSGGSSTDTQYF.